This T cell receptor beta chain was observed in a study of blood T cell repertoires in COVID-19. Study context: Donors in the United States, Italy and Spain gave samples during acute or convalescent COVID-19. In each case, the material was cDNA or gDNA derived from T cells, B-cell-depleted T cells, or PBMCs.

Germline V gives CDR1 SGHDN, CDR2 FVKESK. The CDR3 runs 17 residues. After removal of 2 bases from V and 4 bases from J, the junction contained 9 bases not matched to a gene. In the original workflow: Amplifying reference gene primers gave estimates of nucleated cell counts. Sequencing was performed with immunoSEQ multiplex PCR; in TCRdb, only in-frame clones are kept and a portion is missing. V and J calls and clone size are given by that table; D and trimming were obtained from the DNA. The sample consists of about 73,000 clones, roughly 80% of them appearing once. Seattle researchers signed up patients amid active infection and tracked them longitudinally.

This rearrangement joins TRBV14 to TRBJ2-2, with 8 bases identical to TRBD2. The sequenced sample was peripheral blood. The clonotype originates from a man in his 70s with COVID-19, enrolled during active disease. The CDR3 region has the DNA TGTGCCAGCAGCCAATGGTTGGTAGCGGGAAGCACCGGGGAGCTGTTTTTT. This codes for CASSQWLVAGSTGELFF.